This entry features one T cell receptor beta chain sequence. Antigen specificity is unknown. Several immunoSEQ 96-well plates shared each subset's DNA, each plate a replicate. Generated by immunoSEQ multiplex PCR, the TCRdb table keeps only in-frame clones and is missing some. The table shows more than 2 million clones, with roughly 94% occurring only once. From germline, CDR1 is SGHDT and CDR2 YYEEEE. V shed 1 base and J shed 8 bases, with 19 bases lying between them. The CDR3 totals 16 residues. Naive CD8 populations comprised CD45RO-negative cells positively selected for CCR7, excluding terminally differentiated effector memory CD45RA+ cells. The entry originates in a study of shared clonotypes between healthy human individuals. Regarding the study as a whole: In this cohort, only blood was sampled, and tissue repertoires likely differ. Compared with memory subsets, naive subsets generally had larger estimated richness.

J is TRBJ2-1 and V is TRBV5-6; D uncertain. Material: naive CD8+ T cells sorted from blood. The sequence derives from a man aged 18 to 35 in good health. CDR3 sequence reads: CASSLLDPPSSYEQFF. In DNA form, the CDR3 reads TGTGCCAGCAGCTTGTTGGATCCCCCCTCGAGTTATGAGCAGTTCTTC.